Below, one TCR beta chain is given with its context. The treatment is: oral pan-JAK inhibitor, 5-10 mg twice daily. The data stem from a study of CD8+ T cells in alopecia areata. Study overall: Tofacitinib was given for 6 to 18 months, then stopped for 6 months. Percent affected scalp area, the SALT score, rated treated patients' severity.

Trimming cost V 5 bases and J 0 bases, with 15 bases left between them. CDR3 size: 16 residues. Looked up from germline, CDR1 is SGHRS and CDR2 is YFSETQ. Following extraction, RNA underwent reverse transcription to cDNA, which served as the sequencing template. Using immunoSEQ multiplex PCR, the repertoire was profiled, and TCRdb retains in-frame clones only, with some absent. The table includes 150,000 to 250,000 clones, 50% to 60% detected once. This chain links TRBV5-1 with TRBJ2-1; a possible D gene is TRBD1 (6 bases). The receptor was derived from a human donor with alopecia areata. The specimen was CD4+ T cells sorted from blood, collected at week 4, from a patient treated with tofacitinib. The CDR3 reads CASSWDTRSSYNEQFF. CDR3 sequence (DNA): TGCGCCAGCAGTTGGGACACCCGGAGCTCCTACAATGAGCAGTTCTTC.